This entry concerns a single T cell receptor beta chain. Followed over time, Seattle patients had been enrolled while infection was active. Data came from immunoSEQ multiplex PCR; TCRdb stores just in-frame clones and leaves some out. This sample has tens of thousands of clones, with 90% found just once. The record originates from a study of blood T cell repertoires in COVID-19. This CDR3 region has 17 residues. V lost 0 bases, J lost 1 base, and 15 bases lay in between. Germline V gene sequence: CDR1 ENHRY, CDR2 SYGVKD. The J gene is TRBJ1-1, the V gene TRBV10-3; unclear D gene. The receptor comes from a man in his fifties with COVID-19, enrolled during active disease. Specimen: peripheral blood. The CDR3 DNA reads TGTGCCATCAGTGAGTCGAAGGGAGGACGTACGAACACTGAAGCTTTCTTT. Its protein is CAISESKGGRTNTEAFF.